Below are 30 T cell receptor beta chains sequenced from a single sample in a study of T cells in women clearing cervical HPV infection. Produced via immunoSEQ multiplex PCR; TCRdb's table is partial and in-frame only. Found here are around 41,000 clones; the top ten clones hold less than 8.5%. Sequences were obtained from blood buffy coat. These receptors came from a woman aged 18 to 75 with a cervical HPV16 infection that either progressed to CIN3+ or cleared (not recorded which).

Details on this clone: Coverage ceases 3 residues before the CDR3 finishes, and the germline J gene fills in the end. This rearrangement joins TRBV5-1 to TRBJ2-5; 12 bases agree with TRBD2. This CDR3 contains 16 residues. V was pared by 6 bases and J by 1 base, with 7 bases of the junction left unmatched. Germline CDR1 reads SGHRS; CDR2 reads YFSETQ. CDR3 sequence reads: CASTHRTSGIQETQYF. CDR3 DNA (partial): TGCGCCAGCACACACCGGACTAGCGGGATCCAAGAGACC.

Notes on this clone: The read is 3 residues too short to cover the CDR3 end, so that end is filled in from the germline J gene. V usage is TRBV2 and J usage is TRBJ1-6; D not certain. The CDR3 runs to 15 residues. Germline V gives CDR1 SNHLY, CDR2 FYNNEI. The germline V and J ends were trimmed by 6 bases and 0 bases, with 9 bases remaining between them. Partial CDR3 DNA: TGTGCCAGCAGAGGGCGGGGCTCCTATAATTCACCC. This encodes CASRGRGSYNSP. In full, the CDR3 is CASRGRGSYNSPLHF. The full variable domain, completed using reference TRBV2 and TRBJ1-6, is EPEVTQTPSHQVTQMGQEVILRCVPISNHLYFYWYRQILGQKVEFLVSFYNNEISEKSEIFDDQFSVERPDGSNFTLKIRSTKLEDSAMYFCASRGRGSYNSPLHFGNGTRLTVT.

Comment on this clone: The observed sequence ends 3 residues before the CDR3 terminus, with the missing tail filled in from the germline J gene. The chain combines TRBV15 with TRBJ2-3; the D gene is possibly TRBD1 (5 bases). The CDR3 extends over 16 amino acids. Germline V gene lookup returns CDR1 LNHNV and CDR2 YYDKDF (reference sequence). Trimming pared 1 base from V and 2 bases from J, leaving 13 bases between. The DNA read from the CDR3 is TGTGCCACCAGCAGAGGACAGTCTATTATCACAGATACG. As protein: CATSRGQSIITDT. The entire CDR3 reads CATSRGQSIITDTQYF.

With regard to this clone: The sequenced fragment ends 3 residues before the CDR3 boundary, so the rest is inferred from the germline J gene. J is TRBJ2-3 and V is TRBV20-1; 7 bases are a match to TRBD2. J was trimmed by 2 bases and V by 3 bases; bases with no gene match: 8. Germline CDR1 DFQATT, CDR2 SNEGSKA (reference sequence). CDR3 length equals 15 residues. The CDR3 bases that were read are TGCAGTGCTAGTGGCGGGCTAGCGGCCACAGATACG. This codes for CSASGGLAATDT. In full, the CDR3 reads CSASGGLAATDTQYF.

Incomplete CDR3 DNA: TGTGCCATCGACAGGGAAGAGACC. It is translated as CAIDREET. The complete CDR3 sequence is CAIDREETQYF. V is TRBV7-9 and J is TRBJ2-5, with 7 bases aligning to TRBD1. Coverage ceases 3 residues before the CDR3 finishes, and the germline J gene fills in the end. With 10 bases clipped from V and 3 bases from J, the junction kept 2 bases outside the gene matches. There are 11 residues in the CDR3. The germline CDR1 and CDR2 sequences are SEHNR and FQNEAQ (reference sequence).

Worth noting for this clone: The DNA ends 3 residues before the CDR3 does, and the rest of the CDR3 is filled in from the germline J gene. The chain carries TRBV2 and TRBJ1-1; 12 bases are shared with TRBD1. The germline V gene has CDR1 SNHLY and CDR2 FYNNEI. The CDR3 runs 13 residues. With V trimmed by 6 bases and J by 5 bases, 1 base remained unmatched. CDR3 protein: CASRGQGATEAFF. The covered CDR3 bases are TGTGCCAGCAGGGGACAGGGGGCAACTGAA.

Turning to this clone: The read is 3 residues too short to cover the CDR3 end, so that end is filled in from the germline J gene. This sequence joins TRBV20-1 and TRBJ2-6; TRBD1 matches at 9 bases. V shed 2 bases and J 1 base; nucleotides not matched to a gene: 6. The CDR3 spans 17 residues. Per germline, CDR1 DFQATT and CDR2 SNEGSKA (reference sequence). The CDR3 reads CSARRQGVESGANVLTF. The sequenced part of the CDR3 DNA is TGCAGTGCTAGAAGACAGGGGGTCGAATCTGGGGCCAACGTC.

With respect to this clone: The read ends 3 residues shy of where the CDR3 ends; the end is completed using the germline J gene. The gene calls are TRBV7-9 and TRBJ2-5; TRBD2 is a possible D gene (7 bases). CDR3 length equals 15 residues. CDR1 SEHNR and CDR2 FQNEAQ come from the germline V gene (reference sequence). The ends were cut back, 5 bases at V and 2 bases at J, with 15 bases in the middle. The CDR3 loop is CASSGEGGRQETQYF. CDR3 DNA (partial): TGTGCCAGCAGCGGAGAGGGGGGGCGTCAAGAGACC.

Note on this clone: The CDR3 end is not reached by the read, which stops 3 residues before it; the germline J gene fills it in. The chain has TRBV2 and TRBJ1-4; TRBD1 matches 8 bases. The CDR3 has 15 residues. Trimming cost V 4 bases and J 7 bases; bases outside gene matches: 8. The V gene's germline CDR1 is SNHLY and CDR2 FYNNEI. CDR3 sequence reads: CASSGATGAIEKLFF. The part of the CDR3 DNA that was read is TGTGCCAGCAGTGGGGCGACAGGGGCTATTGAAAAA.

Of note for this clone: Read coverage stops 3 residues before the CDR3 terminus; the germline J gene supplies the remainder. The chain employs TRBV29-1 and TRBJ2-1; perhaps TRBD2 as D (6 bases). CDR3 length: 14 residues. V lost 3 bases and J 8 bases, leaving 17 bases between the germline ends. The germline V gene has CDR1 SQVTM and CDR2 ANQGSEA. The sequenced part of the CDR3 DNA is TGCAGCGTTGATAAGCCCCCGGGGGTCGATGAG. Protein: CSVDKPPGVDE. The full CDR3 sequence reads CSVDKPPGVDEQFF.

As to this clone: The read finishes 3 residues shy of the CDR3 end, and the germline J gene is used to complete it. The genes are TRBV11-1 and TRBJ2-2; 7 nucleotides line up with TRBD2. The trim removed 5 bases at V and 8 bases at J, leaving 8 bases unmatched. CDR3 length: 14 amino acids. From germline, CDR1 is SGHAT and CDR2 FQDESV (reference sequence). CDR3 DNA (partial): TGTGCCAGCAGCACAGCGGGGCCACGAGGGGAG. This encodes CASSTAGPRGE. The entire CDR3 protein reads CASSTAGPRGELFF. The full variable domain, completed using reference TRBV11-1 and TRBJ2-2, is EAEVAQSPRYKITEKSQAVAFWCDPISGHATLYWYRQILGQGPELLVQFQDESVVDDSQLPKDRFSAERLKGVDSTLKIQPAELGDSAMYLCASSTAGPRGELFFGEGSRLTVL.

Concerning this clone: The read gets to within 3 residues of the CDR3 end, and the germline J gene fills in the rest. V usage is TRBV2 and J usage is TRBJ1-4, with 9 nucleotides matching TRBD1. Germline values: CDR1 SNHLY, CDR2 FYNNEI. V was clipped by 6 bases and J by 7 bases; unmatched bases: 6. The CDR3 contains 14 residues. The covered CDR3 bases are TGTGCCAGCAGCGGACAGGGGATCGGTGAAAAA. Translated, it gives CASSGQGIGEK. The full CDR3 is CASSGQGIGEKLFF.

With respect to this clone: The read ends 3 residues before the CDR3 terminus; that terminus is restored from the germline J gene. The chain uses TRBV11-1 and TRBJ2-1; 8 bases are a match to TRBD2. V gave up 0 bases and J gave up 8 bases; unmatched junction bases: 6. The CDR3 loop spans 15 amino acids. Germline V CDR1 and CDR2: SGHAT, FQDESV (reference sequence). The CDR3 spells CASSLAFRGGYEQFF. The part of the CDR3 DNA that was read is TGTGCCAGCAGCTTAGCTTTCCGGGGGGGGTATGAG. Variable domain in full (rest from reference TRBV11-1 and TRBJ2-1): EAEVAQSPRYKITEKSQAVAFWCDPISGHATLYWYRQILGQGPELLVQFQDESVVDDSQLPKDRFSAERLKGVDSTLKIQPAELGDSAMYLCASSLAFRGGYEQFFGPGTRLTVL.

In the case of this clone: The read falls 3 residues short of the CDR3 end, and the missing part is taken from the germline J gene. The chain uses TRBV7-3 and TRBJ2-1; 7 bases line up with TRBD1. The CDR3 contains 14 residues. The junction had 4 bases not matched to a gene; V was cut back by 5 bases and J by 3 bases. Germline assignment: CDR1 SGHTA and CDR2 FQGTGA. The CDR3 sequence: CASSKTGNYNEQFF. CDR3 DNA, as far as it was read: TGTGCCAGCAGCAAGACAGGGAACTACAATGAG.

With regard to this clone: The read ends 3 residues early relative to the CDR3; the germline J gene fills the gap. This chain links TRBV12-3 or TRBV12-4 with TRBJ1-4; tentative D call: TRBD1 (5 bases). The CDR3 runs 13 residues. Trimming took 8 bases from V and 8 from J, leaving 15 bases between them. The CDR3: CASVEGFSEKLFF. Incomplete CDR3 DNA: TGTGCCAGCGTGGAGGGGTTTTCGGAAAAA.

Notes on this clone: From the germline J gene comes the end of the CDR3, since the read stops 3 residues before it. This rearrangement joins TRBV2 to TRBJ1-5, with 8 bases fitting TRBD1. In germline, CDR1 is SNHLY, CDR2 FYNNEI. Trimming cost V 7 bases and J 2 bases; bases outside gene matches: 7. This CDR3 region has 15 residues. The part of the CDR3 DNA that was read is TGTGCCAGCATGAGGACAGGGTCGGGCAATCAGCCC. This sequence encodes CASMRTGSGNQP. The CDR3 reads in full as CASMRTGSGNQPQHF.

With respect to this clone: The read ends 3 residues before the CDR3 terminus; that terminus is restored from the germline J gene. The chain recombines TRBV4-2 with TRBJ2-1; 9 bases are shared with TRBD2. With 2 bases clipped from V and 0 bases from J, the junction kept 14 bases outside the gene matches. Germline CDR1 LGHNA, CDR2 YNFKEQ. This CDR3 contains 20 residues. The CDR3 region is CASSQTPRSGGISSYNEQFF. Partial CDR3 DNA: TGTGCCAGCAGCCAAACCCCCAGGAGCGGGGGGATAAGCTCCTACAATGAG.

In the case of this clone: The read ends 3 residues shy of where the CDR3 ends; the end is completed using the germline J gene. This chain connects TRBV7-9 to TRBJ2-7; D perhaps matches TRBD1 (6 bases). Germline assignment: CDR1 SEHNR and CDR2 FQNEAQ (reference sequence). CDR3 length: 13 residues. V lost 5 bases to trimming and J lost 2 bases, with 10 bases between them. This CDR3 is CASSETGTYEQYF. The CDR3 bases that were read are TGTGCCAGCAGCGAAACAGGGACCTACGAG.

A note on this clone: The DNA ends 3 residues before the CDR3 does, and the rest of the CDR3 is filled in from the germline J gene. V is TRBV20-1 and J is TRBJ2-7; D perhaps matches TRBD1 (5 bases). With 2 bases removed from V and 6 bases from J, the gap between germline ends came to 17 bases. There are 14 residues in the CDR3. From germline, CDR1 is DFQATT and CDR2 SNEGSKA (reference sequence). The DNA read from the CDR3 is TGCAGTGCTAGAAGGCAGGGCCCTTTGAGCGAG. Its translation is CSARRQGPLSE. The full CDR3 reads CSARRQGPLSEQYF.

The DNA read from the CDR3 is TGTGCCAGCAGTGATTCTCTAGCGGGAGACAAAAACATT. Translating it yields CASSDSLAGDKNI. From start to end, the CDR3 is CASSDSLAGDKNIQYF. V usage is TRBV6-1 and J usage is TRBJ2-4; 10 bases fit TRBD2. The read is 3 residues too short to cover the CDR3 end, so that end is filled in from the germline J gene. Germline CDR1 reads MNHNS; CDR2 reads SASEGT. V lost 3 bases, J lost 3 bases, and 5 bases stayed unmatched. This CDR3 region has 16 residues.

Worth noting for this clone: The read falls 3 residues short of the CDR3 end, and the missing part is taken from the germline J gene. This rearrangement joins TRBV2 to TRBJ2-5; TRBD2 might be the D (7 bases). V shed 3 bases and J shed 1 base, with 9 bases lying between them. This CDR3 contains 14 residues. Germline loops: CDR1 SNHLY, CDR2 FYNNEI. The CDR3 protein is CASSEGGAQETQYF. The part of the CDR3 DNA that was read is TGTGCCAGCAGTGAGGGGGGGGCCCAAGAGACC.

CDR3 bases read: TGCAGTGCTAGAGATAGGGACAGGGCCCTTCGAATCTGGGATACG. Translation: CSARDRDRALRIWDT. The whole CDR3 sequence reads CSARDRDRALRIWDTQYF. The chain recombines TRBV20-1 with TRBJ2-3; TRBD1 agrees at 9 bases. The observed sequence ends 3 residues before the CDR3 terminus, with the missing tail filled in from the germline J gene. V was pared by 0 bases and J by 6 bases, with 16 bases of the junction left unmatched. The CDR3 runs to 18 residues. CDR1 is DFQATT and CDR2 is SNEGSKA in the germline V gene (reference sequence).

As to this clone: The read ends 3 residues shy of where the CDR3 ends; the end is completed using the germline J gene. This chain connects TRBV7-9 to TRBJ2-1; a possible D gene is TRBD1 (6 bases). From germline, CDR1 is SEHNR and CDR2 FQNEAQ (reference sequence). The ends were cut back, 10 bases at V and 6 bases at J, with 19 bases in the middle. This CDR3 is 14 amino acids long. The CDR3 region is CATMRVGRGNEQFF. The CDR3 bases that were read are TGTGCCACCATGCGGGTTGGCAGGGGCAATGAG.

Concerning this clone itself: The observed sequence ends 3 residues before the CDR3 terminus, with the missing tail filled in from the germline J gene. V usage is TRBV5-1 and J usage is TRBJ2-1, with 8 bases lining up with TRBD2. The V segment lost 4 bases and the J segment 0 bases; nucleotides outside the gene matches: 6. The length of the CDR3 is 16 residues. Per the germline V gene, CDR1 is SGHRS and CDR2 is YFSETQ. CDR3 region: CASSPGGGSSYNEQFF. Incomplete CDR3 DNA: TGCGCCAGCAGCCCGGGGGGGGGATCCTCCTACAATGAG.

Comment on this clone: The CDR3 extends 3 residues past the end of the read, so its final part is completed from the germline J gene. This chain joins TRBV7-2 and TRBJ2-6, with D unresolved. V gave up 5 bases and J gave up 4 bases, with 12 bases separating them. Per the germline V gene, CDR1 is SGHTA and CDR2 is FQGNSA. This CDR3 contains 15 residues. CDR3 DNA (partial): TGTGCCAGCAGCCCAGGAAGGGCCGGGGCCAACGTC. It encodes CASSPGRAGANV. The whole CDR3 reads CASSPGRAGANVLTF.

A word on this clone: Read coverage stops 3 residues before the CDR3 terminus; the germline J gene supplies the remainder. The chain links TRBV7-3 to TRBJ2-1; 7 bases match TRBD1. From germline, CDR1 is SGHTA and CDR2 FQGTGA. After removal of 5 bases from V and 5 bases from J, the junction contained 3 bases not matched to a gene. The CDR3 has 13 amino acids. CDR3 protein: CASSTGQNNEQFF. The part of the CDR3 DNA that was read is TGTGCCAGCAGCACGGGACAGAACAATGAG.

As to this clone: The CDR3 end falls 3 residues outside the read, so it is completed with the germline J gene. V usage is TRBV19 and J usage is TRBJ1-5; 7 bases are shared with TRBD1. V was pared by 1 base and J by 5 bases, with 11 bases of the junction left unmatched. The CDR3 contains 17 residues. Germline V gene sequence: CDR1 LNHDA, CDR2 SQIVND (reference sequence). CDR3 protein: CASSIALPNRGDQPQHF. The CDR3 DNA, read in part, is TGTGCCAGTAGTATAGCTCTACCCAACAGGGGTGATCAGCCC.

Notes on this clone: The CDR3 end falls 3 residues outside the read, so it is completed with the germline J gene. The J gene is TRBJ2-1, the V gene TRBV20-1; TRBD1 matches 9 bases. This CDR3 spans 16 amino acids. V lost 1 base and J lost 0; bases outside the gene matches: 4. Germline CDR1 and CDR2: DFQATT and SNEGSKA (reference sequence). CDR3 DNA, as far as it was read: TGCAGTGCTAGAGTACAGGGGGCACTCTCCTACAATGAG. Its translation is CSARVQGALSYNE. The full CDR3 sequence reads CSARVQGALSYNEQFF.

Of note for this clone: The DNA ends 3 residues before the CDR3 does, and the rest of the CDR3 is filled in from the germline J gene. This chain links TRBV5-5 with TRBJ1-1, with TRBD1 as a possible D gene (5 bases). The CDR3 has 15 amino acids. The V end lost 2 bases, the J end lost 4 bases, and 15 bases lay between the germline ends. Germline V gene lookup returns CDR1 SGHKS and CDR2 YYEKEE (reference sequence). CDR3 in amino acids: CASSFVIGAGTEAFF. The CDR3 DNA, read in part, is TGTGCCAGCAGCTTTGTTATAGGGGCTGGCACTGAA.

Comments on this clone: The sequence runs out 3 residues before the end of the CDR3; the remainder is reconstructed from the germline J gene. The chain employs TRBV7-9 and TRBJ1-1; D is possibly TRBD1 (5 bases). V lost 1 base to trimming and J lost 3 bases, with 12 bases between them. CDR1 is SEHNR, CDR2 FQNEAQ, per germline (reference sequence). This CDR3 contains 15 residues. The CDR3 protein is CASSLVQGIYTEAFF. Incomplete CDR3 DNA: TGTGCCAGCAGCTTAGTTCAGGGCATCTACACTGAA.